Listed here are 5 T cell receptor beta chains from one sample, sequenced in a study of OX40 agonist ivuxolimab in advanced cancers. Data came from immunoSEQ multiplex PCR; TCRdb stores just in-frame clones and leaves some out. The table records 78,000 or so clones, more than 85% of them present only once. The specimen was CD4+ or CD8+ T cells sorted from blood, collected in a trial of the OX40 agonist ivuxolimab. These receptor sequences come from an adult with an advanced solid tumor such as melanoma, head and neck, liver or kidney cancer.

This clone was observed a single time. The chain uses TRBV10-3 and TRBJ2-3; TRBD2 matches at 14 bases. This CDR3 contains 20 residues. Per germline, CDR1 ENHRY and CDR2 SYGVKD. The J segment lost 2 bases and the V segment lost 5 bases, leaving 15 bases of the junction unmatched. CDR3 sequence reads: CAISSRPGLAGVLSTDTQYF. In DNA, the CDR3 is TGTGCCATCAGTTCCCGTCCGGGACTAGCGGGGGTACTGTCCACAGATACGCAGTATTTT.

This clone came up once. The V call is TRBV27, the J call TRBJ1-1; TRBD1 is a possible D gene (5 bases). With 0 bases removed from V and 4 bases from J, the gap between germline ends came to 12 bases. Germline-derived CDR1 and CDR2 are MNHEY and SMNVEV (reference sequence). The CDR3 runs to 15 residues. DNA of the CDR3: TGTGCCAGCAGTTTATCGATGGGGGGGAGCACTGAAGCTTTCTTT. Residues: CASSLSMGGSTEAFF.

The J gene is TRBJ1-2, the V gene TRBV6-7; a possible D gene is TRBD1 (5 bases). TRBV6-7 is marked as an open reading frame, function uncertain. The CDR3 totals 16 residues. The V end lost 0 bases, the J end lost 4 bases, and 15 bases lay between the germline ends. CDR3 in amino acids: CASSYSEGIAGYGYTF. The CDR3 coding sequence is TGTGCCAGCAGTTACTCTGAGGGGATAGCGGGCTATGGCTACACCTTC.

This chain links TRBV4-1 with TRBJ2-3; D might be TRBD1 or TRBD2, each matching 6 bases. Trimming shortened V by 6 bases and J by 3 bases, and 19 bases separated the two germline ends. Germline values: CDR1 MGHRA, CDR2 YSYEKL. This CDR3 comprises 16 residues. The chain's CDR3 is CASSFGGPGVTDTQYF. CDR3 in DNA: TGCGCCAGCAGTTTTGGGGGGCCCGGTGTTACAGATACGCAGTATTTT.

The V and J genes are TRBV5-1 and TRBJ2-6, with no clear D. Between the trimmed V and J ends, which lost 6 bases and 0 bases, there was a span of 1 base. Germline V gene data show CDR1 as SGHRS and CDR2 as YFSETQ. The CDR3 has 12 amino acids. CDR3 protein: CASNSGANVLTF. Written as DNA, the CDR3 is TGCGCCAGCAACTCTGGGGCCAACGTCCTGACTTTC.